This passage covers 21 T cell receptor beta chains from one sample sequenced in a study of T-cell reconstitution after alpha-beta-depleted transplantation in children. It was with unique molecular identifiers that the TCRbeta library was prepared. TCRdb re-derived calls from the PCR reads in MiXCR, one entry per CDR3 protein. This table has some 310,000 distinct CDR3 sequences, around 20% appearing once. The starting material was PBMCs, mostly from graft donor cells, obtained 180 days after TCRalphabeta/CD19-depleted stem cell transplant. Every receptor here comes from a male patient younger than 18 who had a stem cell transplant for acute lymphoblastic leukemia, so the T cells may come from the graft donor.

V usage is TRBV10-3 and J usage is TRBJ2-3; D is unclear. The CDR3 extends over 13 amino acids. V lost 4 bases, J lost 3 bases, and 8 bases lay in between. Germline loops: CDR1 ENHRY, CDR2 SYGVKD. CDR3 in DNA: TGTGCCATCAGTGTTGGGCAGACAGATACGCAGTATTTT. Translation gives CAISVGQTDTQYF.

This clonotype has just a few counts. The chain links TRBV6-4 to TRBJ2-1; the D gene is possibly TRBD2 (6 bases). CDR1 and CDR2 (germline): MRHNA, SNTAGT. There are 17 residues in the CDR3. V dropped 2 bases and J dropped 6 bases, with 20 bases sitting between them. CDR3 sequence: CASSDGFGGIGFNEQFF. CDR3 nucleotide sequence: TGTGCCAGCAGTGACGGGTTTGGCGGGATCGGGTTCAATGAGCAGTTCTTC.

V gene TRBV10-2 combines with J gene TRBJ1-6; D is possibly TRBD1 (5 bases). There are 15 residues in the CDR3. Germline-derived CDR1 and CDR2 are WSHSY and SAAADI. V lost 6 bases to trimming and J lost 11 bases, with 20 bases between them. DNA of the CDR3: TGCGCCAGCAGATGGGGCAGGCCCCCTTCGACACCCCTCCACTTT. Translated: CASRWGRPPSTPLHF.

The J gene is TRBJ2-2, the V gene TRBV7-3; 11 bases fit TRBD2. V dropped 5 bases and J dropped 0; count of bases not matched to a gene: 11. This CDR3 is 19 amino acids long. Germline V gene data show CDR1 as SGHTA and CDR2 as FQGTGA. CDR3 nucleotides: TGTGCCAGCAGCCATAAACCGCTAGCGGGAGGACCGAACACCGGGGAGCTGTTTTTT. This encodes CASSHKPLAGGPNTGELFF.

The CDR3 region has the DNA TGTGCCAGCAGCGTAGCGGGAGTCGTAGATACGCAGTATTTT. It translates to CASSVAGVVDTQYF. The chain has TRBV9 and TRBJ2-3, with D maybe TRBD2 (6 bases). Per the germline V gene, CDR1 is SGDLS and CDR2 is YYNGEE. The CDR3 runs 14 residues. Trimming shortened V by 0 bases and J by 5 bases, and 10 bases separated the two germline ends.

This clonotype turned up a few times. This chain connects TRBV7-6 to TRBJ2-5, with TRBD1 identical over 7 bases. This CDR3 is built from 16 residues. Germline V lookup: CDR1 SGHVS, CDR2 FNYEAQ. Trimming took 2 bases from V and 1 from J; bases not matched to a gene: 7. The CDR3 here is CASSLRYRGLQETQYF. For the CDR3, the DNA is TGTGCCAGCAGCTTACGATACAGGGGCCTCCAAGAGACCCAGTACTTC.

This chain uses TRBV9 with TRBJ2-2; 8 bases are shared with TRBD1. Germline V gives CDR1 SGDLS, CDR2 YYNGEE. This CDR3 comprises 19 residues. V gave up 1 base and J gave up 0 bases; unmatched junction bases: 11. The CDR3 DNA follows: TGTGCCAGCAGCGTAAGCCCCCCCGACAGGGGAGCGAACACCGGGGAGCTGTTTTTT. It specifies CASSVSPPDRGANTGELFF.

The chain carries TRBV5-1 and TRBJ1-5, with D tentatively TRBD1 (5 bases). Germline loops: CDR1 SGHRS, CDR2 YFSETQ. V was trimmed by 2 bases and J by 5 bases, leaving 11 bases between them. This CDR3 contains 14 residues. CDR3 sequence (DNA): TGCGCCAGCAGCTTTTTCAGGGTGGATCAGCCCCAGCATTTT. Translating it yields CASSFFRVDQPQHF.

The V and J genes are TRBV9 and TRBJ2-7; 11 bases match TRBD2. The germline V gene encodes CDR1 SGDLS and CDR2 YYNGEE. The CDR3 sequence is 19 residues long. The junction had 14 bases not matched to a gene; V was cut back by 0 bases and J by 3 bases. The CDR3 DNA reads TGTGCCAGCAGCGTAGCTGGGGGCGGAATAGCGGGAGGGCTCTACGAGCAGTACTTC. It codes for CASSVAGGGIAGGLYEQYF.

The rearrangement uses TRBV5-1 and TRBJ2-7, with 8 bases fitting TRBD1. Germline CDR1 is SGHRS and CDR2 is YFSETQ. The trim removed 2 bases at V and 3 bases at J, leaving 7 bases unmatched. This CDR3 is built from 15 residues. CDR3 sequence: CASSFSGQGNYEQYF. DNA for the CDR3: TGCGCCAGCAGCTTTTCAGGACAGGGTAACTACGAGCAGTACTTC.

The chain links TRBV6-1 to TRBJ2-1, with unresolved D. Trimming took 2 bases from V and 6 from J, leaving 11 bases between them. The CDR3 has 14 residues. In germline, CDR1 is MNHNS, CDR2 SASEGT. As DNA, the CDR3 is TGTGCCAGCAGTGAAAGAATCCCCTCCAATGAGCAGTTCTTC. This encodes CASSERIPSNEQFF.

The gene calls are TRBV7-8 and TRBJ1-1; D remains unclear. The CDR3 contains 12 residues. Per the germline V gene, CDR1 is SGHVS and CDR2 is FQNEAQ. The ends were cut back, 8 bases at V and 4 bases at J, with 11 bases in the middle. DNA for the CDR3: TGTGCCAGCGGGCGGACGGGCACTGAAGCTTTCTTT. Its translation is CASGRTGTEAFF. The full variable domain, its missing parts supplied by reference TRBV7-8 and TRBJ1-1, is GAGVSQSPRYKVAKRGQDVALRCDPISGHVSLFWYQQALGQGPEFLTYFQNEAQLDKSGLPSDRFFAERPEGSVSTLKIQRTQQEDSAVYLCASGRTGTEAFFGQGTRLTVV.

The chain joins TRBV27 to TRBJ2-5, with a tentative D call TRBD1 (6 bases). Per the germline V gene, CDR1 is MNHEY and CDR2 is SMNVEV (reference sequence). Trimming shortened V by 0 bases and J by 5 bases, and 7 bases separated the two germline ends. The CDR3 consists of 13 residues. For the CDR3, the DNA is TGTGCCAGCAGTTTATCAGGGGGTGAGACCCAGTACTTC. It translates to CASSLSGGETQYF.

The genes are TRBV19 and TRBJ1-2, with 9 bases that match TRBD1. Germline loops: CDR1 LNHDA, CDR2 SQIVND (reference sequence). The CDR3 sequence is 14 residues long. V shed 11 bases and J 4 bases; nucleotides not matched to a gene: 11. The CDR3 region is CASQQGALRYGYTF. In nucleotides, the CDR3 is TGTGCCTCACAACAGGGGGCGCTCCGCTATGGCTACACCTTC. The full variable domain, in which reference TRBV19 and TRBJ1-2 provide the parts outside the CDR3, is DGGITQSPKYLFRKEGQNVTLSCEQNLNHDAMYWYRQDPGQGLRLIYYSQIVNDFQKGDIAEGYSVSREKKESFPLTVTSAQKNPTAFYLCASQQGALRYGYTFGSGTRLTVV.

The chain has TRBV19 and TRBJ1-2, with D hard to call. The CDR3 loop spans 14 amino acids. Trimming left V 3 bases short and J 5 bases short, with 13 bases between. CDR1 LNHDA and CDR2 SQIVND come from the germline V gene (reference sequence). This CDR3 reads CASSIGEDWYGYTF. CDR3 sequence (DNA): TGTGCCAGTAGTATTGGAGAAGATTGGTATGGCTACACCTTC. Full variable domain (rest looked up from reference TRBV19 and TRBJ1-2): DGGITQSPKYLFRKEGQNVTLSCEQNLNHDAMYWYRQDPGQGLRLIYYSQIVNDFQKGDIAEGYSVSREKKESFPLTVTSAQKNPTAFYLCASSIGEDWYGYTFGSGTRLTVV.

The CDR3 DNA reads TGTGCCAGCAGTCCCCAGGGGGCGATAGGAAATACGCAGTATTTT. Residues: CASSPQGAIGNTQYF. The chain employs TRBV12-3 or TRBV12-4 and TRBJ2-3; 8 positions match TRBD1. The CDR3 is made up of 15 amino acids. Losses at the gene ends were 5 bases for V and 7 bases for J; bases not matched to a gene: 11.

The chain combines TRBV7-8 with TRBJ2-1; D call uncertain. Germline V gene data show CDR1 as SGHVS and CDR2 as FQNEAQ. This CDR3 is 15 amino acids long. Trimming removed 7 bases from V and 3 bases from J, with 16 bases in between. The CDR3 DNA follows: TGTGCCAGCATTAGGGCCATTAACTTCTACAATGAGCAGTTCTTC. Translated, it gives CASIRAINFYNEQFF.

The DNA for the CDR3 is TGTGCCACCAGCAGAGAGCAGGCTGCCTACGAGCAGTACTTC. Its translation is CATSREQAAYEQYF. This sequence joins TRBV15 and TRBJ2-7; D ambiguous. V was trimmed by 0 bases and J by 2 bases, leaving 8 bases between them. Germline values: CDR1 LNHNV, CDR2 YYDKDF (reference sequence). The CDR3 covers 14 residues.

The chain carries TRBV28 and TRBJ1-2, with D perhaps TRBD1 (6 bases). The germline V gene encodes CDR1 MDHEN and CDR2 SYDVKM. The CDR3 sequence is 18 residues long. V lost 8 bases, J lost 4 bases, and 29 bases lay in between. CDR3 nucleotides: TGTGCCAGCGGGAGCCCCCGTATCCGCCCGGACAGAAGCTATGGCTACACCTTC. It specifies CASGSPRIRPDRSYGYTF.

The chain links TRBV6-2 or TRBV6-3 to TRBJ2-2; no firm D call. With 9 bases removed from V and 3 bases from J, the gap between germline ends came to 17 bases. The CDR3 loop spans 15 amino acids. Germline CDR1 MNHEY, CDR2 SVGEGT. The CDR3 here is CASELADHYTGELFF. In DNA, the CDR3 is TGTGCCAGTGAACTCGCAGACCACTACACCGGGGAGCTGTTTTTT.

This clonotype was detected only a few times. The chain uses TRBV7-2 and TRBJ2-1; D not resolved. This CDR3 is 14 amino acids long. Between the trimmed V and J ends, which lost 5 bases and 5 bases, there was a span of 13 bases. Looked up from germline, CDR1 is SGHTA and CDR2 is FQGNSA. CDR3 sequence reads: CASSKRARHNEQFF. The CDR3 region has the DNA TGTGCCAGCAGCAAGCGAGCGAGGCACAATGAGCAGTTCTTC. Together with reference TRBV7-2 and TRBJ2-1, the CDR3 gives the full variable domain: GAGVSQSPSNKVTEKGKDVELRCDPISGHTALYWYRQSLGQGLEFLIYFQGNSAPDKSGLPSDRFSAERTGGSVSTLTIQRTQQEDSAVYLCASSKRARHNEQFFGPGTRLTVL.